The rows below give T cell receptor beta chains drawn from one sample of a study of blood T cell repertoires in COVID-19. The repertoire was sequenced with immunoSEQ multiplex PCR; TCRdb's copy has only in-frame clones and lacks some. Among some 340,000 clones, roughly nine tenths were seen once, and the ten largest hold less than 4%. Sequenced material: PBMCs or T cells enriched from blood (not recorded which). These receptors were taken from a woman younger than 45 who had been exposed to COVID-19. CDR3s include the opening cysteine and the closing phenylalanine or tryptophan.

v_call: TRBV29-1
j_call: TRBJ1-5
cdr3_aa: CSVSGSGSNQPQHF

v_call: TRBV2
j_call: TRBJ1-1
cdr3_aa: CASSEWATIQGAFF

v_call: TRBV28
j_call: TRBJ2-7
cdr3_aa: CATTGAYEQYF

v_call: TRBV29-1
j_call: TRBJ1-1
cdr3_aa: CSAPGGGTGAFF

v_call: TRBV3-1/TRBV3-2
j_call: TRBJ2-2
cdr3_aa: CASGEVAGELFF

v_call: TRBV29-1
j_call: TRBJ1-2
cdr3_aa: CSVMGQGNRNYGYTF

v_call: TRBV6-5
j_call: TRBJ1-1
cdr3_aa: CASTSSLLGGAFF

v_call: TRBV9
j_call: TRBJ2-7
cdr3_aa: CASSVGAGYEQYF

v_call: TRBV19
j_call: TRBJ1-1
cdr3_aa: CASRAQGPLNTEAFF

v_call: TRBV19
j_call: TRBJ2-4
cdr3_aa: CASSNSQGFTAKNIQYF

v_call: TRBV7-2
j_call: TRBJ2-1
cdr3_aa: CASSLDRGNEQFF

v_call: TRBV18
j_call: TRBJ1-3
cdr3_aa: CASSPRTVSGNTIYF

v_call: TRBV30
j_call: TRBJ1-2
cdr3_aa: CAWSTGTGQYGYTF

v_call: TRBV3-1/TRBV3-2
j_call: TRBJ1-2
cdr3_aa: CASSQDRSIAGADYGYTF

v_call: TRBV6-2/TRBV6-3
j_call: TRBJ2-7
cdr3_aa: CASSYPRDGPDEQYF

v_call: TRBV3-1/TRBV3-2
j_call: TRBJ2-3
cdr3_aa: CASSQDPLLVSENTDTQYF

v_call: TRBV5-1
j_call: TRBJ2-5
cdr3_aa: CASSLGTGRETQYF

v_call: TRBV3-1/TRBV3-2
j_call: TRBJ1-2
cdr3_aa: CASSLGQGDGYTF

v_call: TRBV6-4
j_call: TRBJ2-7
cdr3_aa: CASKRTSYEQYF

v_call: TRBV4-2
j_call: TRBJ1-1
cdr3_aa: CASSQRQGKGTEAFF

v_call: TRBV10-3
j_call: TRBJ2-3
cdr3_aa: CAISPEGADTQYF

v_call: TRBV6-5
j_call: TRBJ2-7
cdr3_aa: CASSVLEGEQYF

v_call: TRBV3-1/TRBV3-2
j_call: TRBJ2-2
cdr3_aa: CASSPMGGTGELFF

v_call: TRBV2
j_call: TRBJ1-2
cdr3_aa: CASSLIRDTNYGYTF

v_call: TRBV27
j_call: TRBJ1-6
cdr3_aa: CASSEVKGDNSPLHF

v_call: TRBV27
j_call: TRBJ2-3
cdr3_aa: CASSLSWGLAGARGDTQYF

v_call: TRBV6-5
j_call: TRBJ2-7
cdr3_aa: CASRDDRSPYEQYF

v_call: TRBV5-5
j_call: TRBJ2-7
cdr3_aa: CASSLAAGNIYEQYF

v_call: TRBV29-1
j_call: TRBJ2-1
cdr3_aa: CSVATSSYNEQFF

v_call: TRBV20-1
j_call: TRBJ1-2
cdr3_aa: CSASRDRGQHGYTF

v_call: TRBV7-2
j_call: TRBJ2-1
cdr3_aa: CASSLAFLAVNEQFF

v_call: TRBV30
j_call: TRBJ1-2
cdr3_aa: CAWSDPDRGGDGYTF

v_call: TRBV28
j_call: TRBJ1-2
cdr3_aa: CASSLSLPGYGYTF

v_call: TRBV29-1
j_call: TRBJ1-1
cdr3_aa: CSVVGGLTEAFF

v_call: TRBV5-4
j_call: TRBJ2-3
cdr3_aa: CASSFGGGYADTQYF

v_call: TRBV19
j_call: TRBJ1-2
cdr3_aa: CASSSPTDYGYTF

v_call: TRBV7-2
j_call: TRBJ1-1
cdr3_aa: CASSSIWTANTEAFF

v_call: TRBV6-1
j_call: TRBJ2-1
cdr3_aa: CASSEAPSGGQQFF

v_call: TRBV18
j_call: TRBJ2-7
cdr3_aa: CASSPVDFSGEQYF